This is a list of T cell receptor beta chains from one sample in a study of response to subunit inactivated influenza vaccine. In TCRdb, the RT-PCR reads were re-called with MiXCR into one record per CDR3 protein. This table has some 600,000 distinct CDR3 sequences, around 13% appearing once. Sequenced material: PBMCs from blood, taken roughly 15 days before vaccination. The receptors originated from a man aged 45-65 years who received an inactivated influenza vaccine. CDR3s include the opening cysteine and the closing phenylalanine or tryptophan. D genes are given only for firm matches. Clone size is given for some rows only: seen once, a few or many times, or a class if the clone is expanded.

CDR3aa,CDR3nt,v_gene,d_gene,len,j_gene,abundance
CASGNRGLTDTQYF,TGTGCCAGCGGAAACAGGGGACTCACAGATACGCAGTATTTT,TRBV7-9,.,14,TRBJ2-3,.
CASSLGYGTTEQYF,TGTGCCAGCAGCCTAGGCTACGGGACCACGGAGCAGTACTTC,TRBV7-6,.,14,TRBJ2-7,.
CASSSGQGSGYGYTF,TGTGCCAGCAGTTCGGGACAGGGCTCTGGCTATGGCTACACCTTC,TRBV12-3/TRBV12-4,TRBD1,15,TRBJ1-2,few
CASRPILAIEQFF,TGTGCCAGCAGACCCATCCTAGCGATTGAGCAGTTCTTC,TRBV27,.,13,TRBJ2-1,few
CASSLDGLRDEQYF,TGTGCCAGCAGCTTAGACGGCCTACGGGACGAGCAGTACTTC,TRBV7-9,.,14,TRBJ2-7,many
CASSSAGHRANVLTF,TGTGCCAGCAGCTCGGCAGGGCACAGGGCCAACGTCCTGACTTTC,TRBV11-2,.,15,TRBJ2-6,.
CASSQGSRGTQYF,TGTGCCAGCAGCCAAGGGTCAAGAGGGACCCAGTACTTC,TRBV14,.,13,TRBJ2-5,few
CASSPGTASTDTQYF,TGTGCCAGCAGCCCCGGGACGGCTAGCACAGATACGCAGTATTTT,TRBV12-3/TRBV12-4,.,15,TRBJ2-3,many
CASSTRGSDTQYF,TGTGCCAGCAGCACCCGAGGGTCAGATACGCAGTATTTT,TRBV7-3,.,13,TRBJ2-3,.
CAWSRTHFGYEQYF,TGTGCCTGGAGTAGGACCCACTTTGGGTACGAGCAGTACTTC,TRBV30,.,14,TRBJ2-7,few
CASSLALGLIANTGELFF,TGCGCCAGCAGCTTGGCCTTGGGGTTGATCGCGAACACCGGGGAGCTGTTTTTT,TRBV5-1,.,18,TRBJ2-2,few
CASSLSPGHVFNEQFF,TGTGCCAGCAGTTTATCTCCCGGACATGTCTTCAATGAGCAGTTCTTC,TRBV27,.,16,TRBJ2-1,.
CASSLGVAKNIQYF,TGTGCCAGCAGTTTAGGAGTAGCCAAAAACATTCAGTACTTC,TRBV12-3/TRBV12-4,.,14,TRBJ2-4,many
CASRLDSSQPQHF,TGTGCCAGCAGATTGGACAGCAGTCAGCCCCAGCATTTT,TRBV2,.,13,TRBJ1-5,few
CASTLGEKLFF,TGTGCCAGCACCTTGGGTGAAAAACTGTTTTTT,TRBV12-3/TRBV12-4,.,11,TRBJ1-4,many
CSARGLADQDEQFF,TGCAGTGCTAGAGGGCTAGCGGACCAAGATGAGCAGTTCTTC,TRBV20-1,TRBD2,14,TRBJ2-1,few
CASRDRESSYNEQFF,TGTGCCAGCAGAGACCGGGAGTCATCCTACAATGAGCAGTTCTTC,TRBV7-8,.,15,TRBJ2-1,few
CASSSIRGRGYGYTF,TGTGCCAGCAGCTCAATAAGGGGGCGCGGCTATGGCTACACCTTC,TRBV7-9,TRBD1,15,TRBJ1-2,.
CASSSGTMGEQYF,TGTGCCAGCAGCTCCGGGACTATGGGTGAGCAGTACTTC,TRBV5-6,TRBD2,13,TRBJ2-7,few
CSVRQNLNTEAFF,TGCAGCGTTCGACAGAACTTGAACACTGAAGCTTTCTTT,TRBV29-1,.,13,TRBJ1-1,few
CASSLAATTGELFF,TGTGCCAGCAGCTTAGCGGCCACTACCGGGGAGCTGTTTTTT,TRBV7-2,.,14,TRBJ2-2,few
CASSPPQTSGGASTQYF,TGTGCCAGCAGCCCCCCTCAGACTAGCGGGGGGGCCTCTACGCAGTATTTT,TRBV7-9,TRBD2,17,TRBJ2-3,.
CASSPPADGGYTF,TGTGCCAGCTCACCACCCGCAGACGGGGGCTACACCTTC,TRBV18,.,13,TRBJ1-2,few
CSALPGGAGEKLFF,TGCAGTGCTCTTCCAGGGGGCGCCGGTGAAAAACTGTTTTTT,TRBV20-1,TRBD1,14,TRBJ1-4,few
CASSPAAWTSGGAAQYF,TGTGCCAGCAGTCCAGCGGCCTGGACTAGCGGGGGGGCCGCGCAGTACTTC,TRBV6-2/TRBV6-3,TRBD2,17,TRBJ2-7,.
CASSQGLTAAEAFF,TGCGCCAGCAGCCAAGGATTGACCGCGGCCGAAGCTTTCTTT,TRBV4-3,.,14,TRBJ1-1,few
CSGDGWANNEQFF,TGCAGCGGGGACGGCTGGGCTAACAATGAGCAGTTCTTC,TRBV29-1,.,13,TRBJ2-1,.
CASSLDGVGRNTEAFF,TGCGCCAGCAGCTTGGATGGAGTGGGCCGGAACACTGAAGCTTTCTTT,TRBV5-1,.,16,TRBJ1-1,few
CASSAGTLNTGELFF,TGTGCCAGCAGCGCCGGGACCTTGAACACCGGGGAGCTGTTTTTT,TRBV9,.,15,TRBJ2-2,many
CASSVGTGAGYNEQFF,TGTGCCAGCAGCGTAGGAACGGGAGCGGGCTACAATGAGCAGTTCTTC,TRBV9,.,16,TRBJ2-1,.
CASSLGVPEQFF,TGTGCCAGCAGCTTGGGGGTACCTGAGCAGTTCTTC,TRBV7-2,.,12,TRBJ2-1,.
CASSLNYLEQFF,TGCGCCAGCAGCTTGAACTACCTCGAGCAGTTCTTC,TRBV5-1,.,12,TRBJ2-1,few
CASSFSASRTGLPRAYEQYF,TGTGCCAGCAGTTTCTCCGCCTCCCGAACGGGACTCCCGAGGGCCTACGAGCAGTACTTC,TRBV27,.,20,TRBJ2-7,.
CASSYLRGQNTGELFF,TGTGCCAGCAGTTACTTGCGGGGGCAGAACACCGGGGAGCTGTTTTTT,TRBV6-5,.,16,TRBJ2-2,few
CSANPSGNEQFF,TGCAGTGCTAACCCTAGTGGCAATGAGCAGTTCTTC,TRBV20-1,.,12,TRBJ2-1,.
CSVAQGSTEAFF,TGCAGCGTTGCACAAGGGAGCACTGAAGCTTTCTTT,TRBV29-1,.,12,TRBJ1-1,.
CSARDLAVEQYF,TGCAGTGCTAGAGATCTGGCAGTCGAGCAGTACTTC,TRBV20-1,.,12,TRBJ2-7,.
CASSLALGVGQQFF,TGTGCCAGCAGTTTAGCGCTAGGGGTAGGACAGCAGTTCTTC,TRBV12-3/TRBV12-4,.,14,TRBJ2-1,.
CASSLMSGAEETQYF,TGTGCCAGCAGCTTAATGTCTGGAGCGGAAGAGACCCAGTACTTC,TRBV11-1,.,15,TRBJ2-5,few
CASSPGLAGRTQETQYF,TGCGCCAGCAGCCCGGGACTAGCGGGGCGTACCCAAGAGACCCAGTACTTC,TRBV5-1,TRBD2,17,TRBJ2-5,.
CASSPIGTGVNTEAFF,TGCGCCAGCAGCCCCATCGGTACAGGGGTGAACACTGAAGCTTTCTTT,TRBV5-1,TRBD1,16,TRBJ1-1,.
CASRTGTGDNEQYF,TGTGCCAGCAGAACCGGGACAGGGGACAACGAGCAGTACTTC,TRBV7-9,TRBD1,14,TRBJ2-7,few
CASSVDGGTTGELFF,TGTGCCAGCAGCGTTGACGGCGGAACCACCGGGGAGCTGTTTTTT,TRBV7-2,.,15,TRBJ2-2,many
CASSPAGGEETQYF,TGTGCCAGCAGCCCCGCTGGAGGGGAAGAGACCCAGTACTTC,TRBV6-1,.,14,TRBJ2-5,once
CASSWSREGTGELFF,TGTGCCAGCAGTTGGAGCAGGGAGGGGACCGGGGAGCTGTTTTTT,TRBV12-3/TRBV12-4,TRBD2,15,TRBJ2-2,.